This T cell receptor (beta chain) comes out of a study of blood T cell repertoires in COVID-19. Original methodology: Amplification with reference gene primers provided the estimates of nucleated cell counts. Libraries were prepared by immunoSEQ multiplex PCR; TCRdb keeps only in-frame clonotypes and omits some of them. V, J and clone size reflect that table, while D and trimming were determined from the DNA. The profile shows 110,000 to 150,000 clones, around 80% of them singletons. Trimming pared 7 bases from V and 4 bases from J, leaving 16 bases between. This CDR3 is built from 14 residues. Germline V gene lookup returns CDR1 SGHVS and CDR2 FQNEAQ.

The source material was peripheral blood. The receptor was derived from a woman aged 50 to 65 with acute or convalescent COVID-19. The chain employs TRBV7-8 and TRBJ1-2; D is uncertain. DNA for the CDR3: TGTGCCAGCACCAACTTAGCCGTTAGCTATGGCTACACCTTC. Its protein is CASTNLAVSYGYTF. Variable domain in full (rest from reference TRBV7-8 and TRBJ1-2): GAGVSQSPRYKVAKRGQDVALRCDPISGHVSLFWYQQALGQGPEFLTYFQNEAQLDKSGLPSDRFFAERPEGSVSTLKIQRTQQEDSAVYLCASTNLAVSYGYTFGSGTRLTVV.